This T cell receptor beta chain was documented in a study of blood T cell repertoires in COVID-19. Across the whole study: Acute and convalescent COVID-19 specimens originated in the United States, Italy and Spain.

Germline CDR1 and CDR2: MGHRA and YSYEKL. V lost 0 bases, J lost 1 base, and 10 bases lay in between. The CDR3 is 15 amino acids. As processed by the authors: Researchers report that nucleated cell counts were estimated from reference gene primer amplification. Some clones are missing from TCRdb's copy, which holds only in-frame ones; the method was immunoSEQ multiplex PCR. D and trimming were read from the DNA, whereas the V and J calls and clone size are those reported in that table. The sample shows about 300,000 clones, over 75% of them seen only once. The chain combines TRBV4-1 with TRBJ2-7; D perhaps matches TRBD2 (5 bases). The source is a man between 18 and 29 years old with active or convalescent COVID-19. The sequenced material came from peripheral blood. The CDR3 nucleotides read TGCGCCAGCAGCCAAGATAAGAGGGAGTCCTACGAGCAGTACTTC. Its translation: CASSQDKRESYEQYF.